The rows below give T cell receptor beta chains drawn from one sample of a study of T cell repertoires in cytomegalovirus infection. MiXCR was run by TCRdb on the reads, yielding one entry per CDR3 protein. This table holds fewer than 900,000 distinct CDR3 sequences, roughly 28% found once. No antigen has been identified for these receptors. The sample in question was cultured CD8+ T cells from PBMCs, obtained from culture after CMV antigen stimulation. These receptors were obtained from a human donor in good health (CMV status not recorded). Some clones in this sample may be carry-over from other donors' samples. CDR3s include the opening cysteine and the closing phenylalanine or tryptophan. D genes are given only for firm matches. Rows may omit the clone size; those that give it use once, few, many or a size class.

clone size	J gene	D gene	V gene	CDR3 length	CDR3 protein	CDR3 DNA
few	TRBJ2-1	-	TRBV5-8	16	CASSLESGFGANEQFF	TGTGCCAGCAGCTTGGAATCGGGGTTCGGAGCGAATGAGCAGTTCTTC
-	TRBJ1-2	-	TRBV27	13	CASSLTADYGYTF	TGTGCCAGCAGTTTAACGGCAGATTATGGCTACACCTTC
-	TRBJ2-1	TRBD1	TRBV6-5	14	CASSYPDRTNEQFF	TGTGCCAGCAGTTACCCGGACAGGACCAATGAGCAGTTCTTC
many	TRBJ2-5	TRBD1	TRBV7-2	16	CASSVRTGIPQETQYF	TGTGCCAGCAGCGTCCGGACAGGGATTCCCCAAGAGACCCAGTACTTC
few	TRBJ2-3	TRBD2	TRBV7-3	15	CASSRSGGGADTQYF	TGTGCCAGCAGTCGTAGCGGGGGAGGCGCAGATACGCAGTATTTT
-	TRBJ1-1	TRBD1	TRBV7-2	13	CASSGDSGTEAFF	TGTGCCAGCAGCGGGGACAGCGGCACTGAAGCTTTCTTT
-	TRBJ2-3	TRBD1	TRBV25-1	16	CASNPKGTGGPDTQYF	TGTGCCAGCAACCCCAAAGGAACAGGGGGCCCAGATACGCAGTATTTT
-	TRBJ2-1	TRBD1	TRBV25-1	15	CASSDWGRGLNEQFF	TGTGCCAGCAGTGATTGGGGCAGGGGGCTCAATGAGCAGTTCTTC
-	TRBJ2-7	TRBD2	TRBV12-3/TRBV12-4	14	CASKLGAGGYEQYF	TGTGCCAGCAAACTAGGAGCGGGGGGTTATGAGCAGTACTTC
-	TRBJ2-5	TRBD2	TRBV19	16	CASSTDPRGVIETQYF	TGTGCCAGTAGTACCGACCCTCGGGGGGTGATAGAGACCCAGTACTTC
-	TRBJ1-6	-	TRBV6-6	19	CASSYGTLNGPRGNSPLHF	TGTGCCAGCAGTTACGGCACCCTTAACGGGCCGAGGGGGAATTCACCCCTCCACTTT
-	TRBJ2-1	-	TRBV9	17	CASSVSGGRSSYNEQFF	TGTGCCAGCAGCGTATCCGGGGGACGGAGCTCCTACAATGAGCAGTTCTTC
-	TRBJ2-1	-	TRBV7-8	15	CASRIYEVSYNEQFF	TGTGCCAGCAGGATATACGAGGTTTCCTACAATGAGCAGTTCTTC
-	TRBJ1-3	TRBD1	TRBV28	16	CASSWDSQPSGNTIYF	TGTGCCAGCAGTTGGGACAGTCAACCCTCTGGAAACACCATATATTTT
few	TRBJ2-7	-	TRBV27	11	CASAVGYEQYF	TGTGCCAGCGCTGTTGGGTACGAGCAGTACTTC
-	TRBJ1-4	-	TRBV7-9	14	CASSLEEGDEKLFF	TGTGCCAGCAGCTTAGAGGAGGGGGATGAAAAACTGTTTTTT
-	TRBJ2-4	TRBD2	TRBV5-1	16	CASSFPNSGGENIQYF	TGCGCCAGCAGCTTCCCAAATAGCGGGGGGGAAAACATTCAGTACTTC
-	TRBJ1-5	TRBD1	TRBV6-5	15	CASSGGQGHNQPQHF	TGTGCCAGCAGTGGAGGACAGGGCCACAATCAGCCCCAGCATTTT
-	TRBJ1-1	-	TRBV27	16	CASRATRTPGRTEAFF	TGTGCCAGCAGGGCTACACGGACGCCCGGCAGGACTGAAGCTTTCTTT
-	TRBJ1-5	-	TRBV6-6	13	CASVWAVNQPQHF	TGTGCCAGCGTCTGGGCGGTTAATCAGCCCCAGCATTTT
few	TRBJ1-1	-	TRBV27	14	CASSLKPQGLKLSF	-
-	TRBJ2-1	-	TRBV4-2	16	CASSQVLRDLRDEQFF	TGTGCCAGCAGCCAAGTCCTCCGGGACCTAAGGGATGAGCAGTTCTTC
many	TRBJ2-3	TRBD2	TRBV7-6	14	CASSPGLVPDTQYF	TGTGCCAGCAGCCCTGGACTAGTTCCAGATACGCAGTATTTT
-	TRBJ1-1	-	TRBV27	14	CASTSGLMNTEAFF	TGTGCCAGCACTAGCGGGCTCATGAACACTGAAGCTTTCTTT
many	TRBJ2-1	-	TRBV6-2/TRBV6-3	15	CASSPSIGLYNEQFF	TGTGCCAGCAGTCCTTCCATCGGACTCTACAATGAGCAGTTCTTC
-	TRBJ1-2	-	TRBV25-1	15	CASSDPQRANYGYTF	TGTGCCAGCAGTGACCCTCAGAGAGCTAACTATGGCTACACCTTC
many	TRBJ2-1	-	TRBV7-3	13	CASSQGTDNEQFF	TGTGCCAGCAGCCAAGGCACGGACAATGAGCAGTTCTTC
many	TRBJ2-2	-	TRBV7-6	13	CASSFGQSGELFF	TGTGCCAGCAGCTTTGGACAGTCCGGGGAGCTGTTTTTT
-	TRBJ2-3	-	TRBV27	17	CASSFEGGLGGTDTQYF	TGTGCCAGCAGTTTTGAGGGGGGGCTCGGGGGCACAGATACGCAGTATTTT
-	TRBJ1-6	-	TRBV19	15	CASSILQGTNSPLHF	TGTGCCAGTAGTATTCTACAAGGGACTAATTCACCCCTCCACTTT
many	TRBJ1-2	TRBD1	TRBV19	14	CASSQQGRYYGYTF	TGTGCCAGTAGTCAACAGGGGAGGTACTATGGCTACACCTTC
-	TRBJ1-1	TRBD1	TRBV7-8	17	CASSLGDRGRRGTEAFF	TGTGCCAGCAGCTTAGGGGACAGGGGGCGACGGGGCACTGAAGCTTTCTTT
-	TRBJ1-4	-	TRBV6-1	11	CASSDSVKLFF	TGTGCCAGCAGTGACTCCGTAAAACTGTTTTTT
-	TRBJ2-3	TRBD1	TRBV7-9	16	CASSPQTGQRTDTQYF	TGTGCCAGCAGCCCCCAGACGGGACAGAGGACAGATACGCAGTATTTT
many	TRBJ1-1	-	TRBV7-8	12	CASSMEVTEAFF	TGTGCCAGCAGCATGGAGGTCACTGAAGCTTTCTTT
many	TRBJ2-1	TRBD2	TRBV7-8	15	CASSDFRASGNEQFF	TGTGCCAGCAGCGATTTTCGGGCTAGCGGTAATGAGCAGTTCTTC
many	TRBJ2-2	TRBD2	TRBV7-3	15	CASSDDLAGAGELFF	TGTGCCAGCAGTGACGACTTAGCGGGGGCCGGGGAGCTGTTTTTT
-	TRBJ2-3	TRBD2	TRBV20-1	14	CSAIAGSHTDTQYF	TGCAGTGCTATAGCGGGAAGTCACACAGATACGCAGTATTTT
-	TRBJ2-3	-	TRBV24-1	15	CATSGRVTSTDTQYF	TGTGCCACCAGTGGTAGGGTAACTAGCACAGATACGCAGTATTTT
few	TRBJ1-1	TRBD1	TRBV7-9	15	CASSLSRGRGTEAFF	TGTGCCAGCAGCCTTTCAAGGGGGCGGGGGACTGAAGCTTTCTTT
few	TRBJ2-5	-	TRBV7-9	15	CASSSRGQYQETQYF	TGTGCCAGCAGCTCCCGAGGGCAGTACCAAGAGACCCAGTACTTC
-	TRBJ1-1	-	TRBV12-3/TRBV12-4	15	CASSLVSYVNTEAFF	TGTGCCAGCAGTCTCGTTTCGTATGTGAACACTGAAGCTTTCTTT
many	TRBJ1-5	-	TRBV6-1	16	CASSEAGRSPDQPQHF	TGTGCCAGCAGTGAAGCGGGGAGGTCCCCTGATCAGCCCCAGCATTTT
-	TRBJ1-2	TRBD1	TRBV7-9	13	CASSSTNRGSYTF	TGTGCCAGCAGCTCAACGAACAGGGGAAGCTACACCTTC
-	TRBJ2-1	-	TRBV10-3	14	CAIRTGQVENEQFF	TGTGCCATCAGAACGGGACAAGTTGAAAATGAGCAGTTCTTC
few	TRBJ2-5	TRBD1	TRBV6-5	17	CASSSKFRQGTKETQYF	TGTGCCAGCAGTTCTAAGTTCCGACAGGGCACTAAAGAGACCCAGTACTTC
-	TRBJ2-7	-	TRBV7-6	15	CASSLGGAGAYEQYF	TGTGCCAGCAGCTTAGGAGGGGCAGGGGCCTACGAGCAGTACTTC
once	TRBJ2-5	TRBD2	TRBV7-8	19	CASSPWTSGGEGVQETQYF	TGTGCCAGCAGCCCCTGGACTAGCGGGGGGGAAGGTGTGCAAGAGACCCAGTACTTC
once	TRBJ1-6	-	TRBV19	15	CASSIDGSYNSPLHF	TGTGCCAGTAGTATAGATGGCTCCTATAATTCACCCCTCCACTTT
-	TRBJ1-4	TRBD1	TRBV7-9	15	CASSVRDRDIEKLFF	TGTGCCAGCAGCGTACGGGACAGAGACATAGAAAAACTGTTTTTT
-	TRBJ2-5	-	TRBV29-1	11	CSVDGQETQYF	TGCAGCGTTGATGGGCAAGAGACCCAGTACTTC
-	TRBJ1-5	-	TRBV19	14	CASSMQGSNQPQHF	TGTGCCAGTAGTATGCAGGGGAGCAATCAGCCCCAGCATTTT
many	TRBJ2-3	TRBD2	TRBV7-8	15	CASSRTSGALDTQYF	TGTGCCAGCAGCCGGACTAGCGGGGCTTTAGATACGCAGTATTTT
few	TRBJ2-2	-	TRBV27	14	CASSLIQGTGELFF	TGTGCCAGCAGTTTAATTCAGGGTACCGGGGAGCTGTTTTTT